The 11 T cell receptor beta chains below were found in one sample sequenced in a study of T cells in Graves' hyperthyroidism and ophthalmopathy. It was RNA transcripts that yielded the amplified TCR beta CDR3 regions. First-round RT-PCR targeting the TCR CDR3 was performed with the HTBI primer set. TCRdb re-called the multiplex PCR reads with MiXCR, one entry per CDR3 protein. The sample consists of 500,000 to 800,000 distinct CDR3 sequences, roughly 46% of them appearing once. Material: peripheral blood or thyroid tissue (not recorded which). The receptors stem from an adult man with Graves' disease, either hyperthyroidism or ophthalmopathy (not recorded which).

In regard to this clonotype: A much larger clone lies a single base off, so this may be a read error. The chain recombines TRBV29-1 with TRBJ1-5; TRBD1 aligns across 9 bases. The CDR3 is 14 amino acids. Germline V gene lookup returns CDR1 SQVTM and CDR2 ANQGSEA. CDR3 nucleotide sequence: TGCGGCGTGGTGACAGGGGGTGGCAATCAGCCCCAGCATTTT. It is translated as CGVVTGGGNQPQHF.

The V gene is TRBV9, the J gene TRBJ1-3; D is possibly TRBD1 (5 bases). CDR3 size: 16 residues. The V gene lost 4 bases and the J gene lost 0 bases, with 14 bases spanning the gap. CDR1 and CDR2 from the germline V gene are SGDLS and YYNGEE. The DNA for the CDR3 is TGTGCCAGCAGCCGACAGTCTAGGCTCTCTGGAAACACCATATATTTT. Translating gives CASSRQSRLSGNTIYF. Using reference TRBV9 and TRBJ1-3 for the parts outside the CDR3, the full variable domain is DSGVTQTPKHLITATGQRVTLRCSPRSGDLSVYWYQQSLDQGLQFLIQYYNGEERAKGNILERFSAQQFPDLHSELNLSSLELGDSALYFCASSRQSRLSGNTIYFGEGSWLTVV.

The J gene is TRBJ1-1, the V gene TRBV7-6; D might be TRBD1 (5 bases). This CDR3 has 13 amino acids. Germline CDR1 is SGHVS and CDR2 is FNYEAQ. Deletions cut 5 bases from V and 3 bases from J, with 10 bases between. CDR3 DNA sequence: TGTGCCAGCAGCCAACTAGGGGACACTGAAGCTTTCTTT. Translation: CASSQLGDTEAFF.

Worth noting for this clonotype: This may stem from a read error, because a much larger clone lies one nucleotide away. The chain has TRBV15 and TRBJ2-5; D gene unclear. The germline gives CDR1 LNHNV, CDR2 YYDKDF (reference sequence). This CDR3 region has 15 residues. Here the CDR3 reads CVTSRDRGYQETQYF. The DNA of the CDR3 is TGTGTCACCAGCAGAGATCGTGGGTACCAAGAGACCCAGTACTTC.

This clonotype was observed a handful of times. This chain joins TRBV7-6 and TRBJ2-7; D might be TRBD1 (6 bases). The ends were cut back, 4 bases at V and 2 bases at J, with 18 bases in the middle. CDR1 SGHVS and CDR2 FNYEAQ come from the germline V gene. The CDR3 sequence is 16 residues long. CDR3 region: CASSSHRAVVPYEQYF. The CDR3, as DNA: TGTGCCAGCAGCTCCCACAGGGCTGTCGTCCCCTACGAGCAGTACTTC.

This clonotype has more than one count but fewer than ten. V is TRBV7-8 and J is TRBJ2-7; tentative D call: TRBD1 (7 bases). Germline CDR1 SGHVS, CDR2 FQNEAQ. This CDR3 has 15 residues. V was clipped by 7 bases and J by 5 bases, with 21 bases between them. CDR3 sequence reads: CASTQGGAIMDEQYF. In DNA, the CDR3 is TGTGCCAGCACCCAGGGGGGCGCAATTATGGACGAGCAGTACTTC.

The CDR3 here is CSATGTGSVEQYF. The CDR3 DNA follows: TGCAGTGCTACTGGGACAGGGTCGGTCGAGCAGTACTTC. This sequence joins TRBV20-1 and TRBJ2-7, with 9 nucleotides matching TRBD1. Germline V CDR1 and CDR2: DFQATT, SNEGSKA (reference sequence). After removal of 4 bases from V and 6 bases from J, the junction contained 7 bases not matched to a gene. This CDR3 has 13 residues.

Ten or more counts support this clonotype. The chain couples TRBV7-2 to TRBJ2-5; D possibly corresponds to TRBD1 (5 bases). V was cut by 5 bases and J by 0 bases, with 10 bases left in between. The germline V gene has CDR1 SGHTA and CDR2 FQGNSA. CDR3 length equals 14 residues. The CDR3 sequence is CASSPPTDQETQYF. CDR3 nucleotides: TGTGCCAGCAGCCCGCCGACAGACCAAGAGACCCAGTACTTC.

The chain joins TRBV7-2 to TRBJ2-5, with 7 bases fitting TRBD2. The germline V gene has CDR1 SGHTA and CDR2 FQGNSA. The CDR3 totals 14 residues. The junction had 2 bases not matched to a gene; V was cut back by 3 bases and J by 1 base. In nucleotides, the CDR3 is TGTGCCAGCAGCTTGGGACTACCCCAAGAGACCCAGTACTTC. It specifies CASSLGLPQETQYF.

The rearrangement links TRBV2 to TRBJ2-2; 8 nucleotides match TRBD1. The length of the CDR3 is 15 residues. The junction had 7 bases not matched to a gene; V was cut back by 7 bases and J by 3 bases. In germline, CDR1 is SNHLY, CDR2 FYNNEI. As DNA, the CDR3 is TGTGCCAGCATTAAGGACAGGGCGGACACCGGGGAGCTGTTTTTT. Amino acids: CASIKDRADTGELFF.

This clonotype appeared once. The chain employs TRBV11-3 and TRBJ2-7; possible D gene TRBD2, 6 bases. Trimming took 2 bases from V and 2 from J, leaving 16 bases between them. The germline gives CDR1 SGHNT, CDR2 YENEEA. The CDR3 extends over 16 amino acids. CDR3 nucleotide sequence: TGTGCCAGCAGCTTAAGAGTAGGAGGGTATCCCTACGAGCAGTACTTC. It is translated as CASSLRVGGYPYEQYF.